These 20 T cell receptor beta chains share one sample of origin, sequenced in a study of blood T cell repertoires in COVID-19. Only in-frame clones appear in the TCRdb table, and some are missing; sequencing was by immunoSEQ multiplex PCR. The sample has about 170,000 clones, roughly 80% seen once. The sequencing sample was made of peripheral blood. These receptors were collected from a man between 65 and 79 years old with active or convalescent COVID-19.

The chain has TRBV14 and TRBJ1-1; D gene unclear. The ends were cut back, 4 bases at V and 1 base at J, with 13 bases in the middle. Germline V lookup: CDR1 SGHDN, CDR2 FVKESK. The CDR3 has 15 residues. In DNA, the CDR3 is TGTGCCAGCAGCCGTCCGACGTCGGGGAACACTGAAGCTTTCTTT. Protein: CASSRPTSGNTEAFF. Based on the CDR3 plus reference TRBV14 and TRBJ1-1, the full variable domain is EAGVTQFPSHSVIEKGQTVTLRCDPISGHDNLYWYRRVMGKEIKFLLHFVKESKQDESGMPNNRFLAERTGGTYSTLKVQPAELEDSGVYFCASSRPTSGNTEAFFGQGTRLTVV.

This chain links TRBV18 with TRBJ1-4; the D is unclear. The CDR3 runs 14 residues. Trimming shortened V by 0 bases and J by 7 bases, and 9 bases separated the two germline ends. Germline values: CDR1 KGHSH, CDR2 LQKENI. CDR3: CASSPPEVGEKLFF. CDR3 DNA: TGTGCCAGCTCACCACCCGAAGTCGGTGAAAAACTGTTTTTT.

CDR3 nucleotide sequence: TGTGCCAGTAGTATAGTTGCGGGGGGCTACGAGCAGTACTTC. It specifies CASSIVAGGYEQYF. The J gene is TRBJ2-7, the V gene TRBV19; TRBD2 aligns across 8 bases. CDR3 size: 14 residues. Germline CDR1 reads LNHDA; CDR2 reads SQIVND (reference sequence). Trimming took 1 base from V and 3 from J; bases not matched to a gene: 2.

The chain employs TRBV7-8 and TRBJ2-3, with 7 bases fitting TRBD1. The CDR3 runs 15 residues. V dropped 5 bases and J dropped 6; count of bases not matched to a gene: 11. Germline CDR1 reads SGHVS; CDR2 reads FQNEAQ. The CDR3 is CASSNPTGMGDTQYF. CDR3 bases: TGTGCCAGCAGCAACCCGACAGGGATGGGGGATACGCAGTATTTT.

The chain combines TRBV4-3 with TRBJ2-3, with D perhaps matching TRBD1 (6 bases). CDR1 is LGHNA, CDR2 YSLEER, per germline. The V gene lost 5 bases and the J gene lost 1 base, with 10 bases spanning the gap. The CDR3 runs 14 residues. The CDR3 reads CASSSGDGTDTQYF. CDR3 DNA sequence: TGCGCCAGCAGCTCAGGGGATGGCACAGATACGCAGTATTTT.

The chain uses TRBV28 and TRBJ1-5; the D is unclear. CDR3 length equals 14 residues. Trimming removed 4 bases from V and 0 bases from J, with 7 bases in between. CDR1 is MDHEN, CDR2 SYDVKM, per germline. CDR3 bases: TGTGCCAGCAGTTACAGCCTTAGCAATCAGCCCCAGCATTTT. This sequence encodes CASSYSLSNQPQHF.

The chain carries TRBV9 and TRBJ1-1; the D gene is possibly TRBD1 (6 bases). Per the germline V gene, CDR1 is SGDLS and CDR2 is YYNGEE. The length of the CDR3 is 16 residues. Trimming took off 0 bases at V and 2 bases at J, with 14 bases between the two ends. This CDR3 reads CASSVDNHRENTEAFF. CDR3 nucleotide sequence: TGTGCCAGCAGCGTAGATAATCACAGGGAAAACACTGAAGCTTTCTTT.

This clone was found a few times. V gene TRBV18 combines with J gene TRBJ1-1, with 11 bases identical to TRBD1. In germline, CDR1 is KGHSH, CDR2 LQKENI. This CDR3 comprises 17 residues. With V trimmed by 1 base and J by 0 bases, 4 bases remained unmatched. CDR3 nucleotide sequence: TGTGCCAGCTCACCACTCGGGACAGGGGGTGTGAACACTGAAGCTTTCTTT. This sequence encodes CASSPLGTGGVNTEAFF.

This chain uses TRBV10-2 with TRBJ2-1, with 10 positions matching TRBD1. The CDR3 has 15 residues. Per the germline V gene, CDR1 is WSHSY and CDR2 is SAAADI. Trimming at V came to 6 bases and at J to 6 bases, leaving 8 bases not matched to a gene. CDR3 in amino acids: CASRRPGQGSNEQFF. The CDR3 nucleotides are TGCGCCAGCAGGCGACCGGGACAGGGGAGCAATGAGCAGTTCTTC.

The chain carries TRBV29-1 and TRBJ1-4; no firm D call. V was shortened by 7 bases and J by 8 bases, with 14 bases between the two germline ends. From germline, CDR1 is SQVTM and CDR2 ANQGSEA. This CDR3 is built from 12 residues. CDR3: CSAGPPGEKLFF. In DNA form, the CDR3 reads TGCAGCGCGGGCCCTCCAGGAGAAAAACTGTTTTTT.

The V call is TRBV7-9, the J call TRBJ2-1, with 8 bases matching TRBD2. V shed 6 bases and J 1 base; nucleotides not matched to a gene: 11. The CDR3 covers 17 residues. Germline loops: CDR1 SEHNR, CDR2 FQNEAQ (reference sequence). CDR3 region: CASRSGVAGGSYNEQFF. CDR3 in DNA: TGTGCCAGCAGGTCCGGCGTGGCGGGAGGTTCCTACAATGAGCAGTTCTTC.

The chain is built from TRBV5-1 and TRBJ2-7; tentatively, D is TRBD1 (6 bases). The CDR3 has 16 residues. Trimming took 3 bases from V and 2 from J, leaving 18 bases between them. Germline-derived CDR1 and CDR2 are SGHRS and YFSETQ. The CDR3 DNA reads TGCGCCAGCAGCTGGAGCCGGACAGCGCCCACCTACGAGCAGTACTTC. Amino acid sequence: CASSWSRTAPTYEQYF.

The chain is built from TRBV28 and TRBJ1-6; 7 bases line up with TRBD1. Germline V gene lookup returns CDR1 MDHEN and CDR2 SYDVKM. This CDR3 has 14 amino acids. The V gene end was trimmed by 4 bases and the J gene end by 8 bases; junction bases not matched to a gene: 5. In DNA form, the CDR3 reads TGTGCCAGCAGTTACCGGGACAGCCATTCACCCCTCCACTTT. Its protein is CASSYRDSHSPLHF. Full variable domain (remainder filled in from reference TRBV28 and TRBJ1-6): DVKVTQSSRYLVKRTGEKVFLECVQDMDHENMFWYRQDPGLGLRLIYFSYDVKMKEKGDIPEGYSVSREKKERFSLILESASTNQTSMYLCASSYRDSHSPLHFGNGTRLTVT.

The gene calls are TRBV11-3 and TRBJ1-2; D is unresolved. V lost 6 bases, J lost 5 bases, and 13 bases lay in between. The germline V gene has CDR1 SGHNT and CDR2 YENEEA. The CDR3 loop spans 13 amino acids. Here the CDR3 DNA reads TGTGCCAGCAGTTACTATACGGAGTATGGCTACACCTTC. Residues: CASSYYTEYGYTF.

CDR3 in amino acids: CASSYLNRVYEQYF. As DNA, the CDR3 is TGTGCCAGCAGTTACTTGAACAGGGTTTACGAGCAGTACTTC. The genes are TRBV6-2 or TRBV6-3 and TRBJ2-7, with TRBD1 as a possible D gene (6 bases). There are 14 residues in the CDR3. The V end was cut by 1 base, the J end by 4 bases, with 11 bases between. The germline gives CDR1 MNHEY, CDR2 SVGEGT.

The chain couples TRBV28 to TRBJ2-7, with D perhaps matching TRBD2 (6 bases). The CDR3 has 13 residues. Germline values: CDR1 MDHEN, CDR2 SYDVKM. The V end lost 2 bases, the J end lost 3 bases, and 8 bases lay between the germline ends. CDR3 residues: CASSLAGFYEQYF. In nucleotides, the CDR3 is TGTGCCAGCAGTTTAGCGGGATTCTACGAGCAGTACTTC.

This clone was recorded a few times. Other nucleotide sequences from this sample produce the same CDR3. This rearrangement joins TRBV11-3 to TRBJ1-1; TRBD1 might be the D (5 bases). With 6 bases removed from V and 3 bases from J, the gap between germline ends came to 11 bases. Germline V CDR1 and CDR2: SGHNT, YENEEA. This CDR3 region has 13 residues. This chain's CDR3 is CASSFDRDTEAFF. In DNA, the CDR3 is TGTGCCAGCAGTTTCGACAGAGACACTGAAGCTTTCTTT.

V gene TRBV19 combines with J gene TRBJ2-1; D ambiguous. Germline V gene data show CDR1 as LNHDA and CDR2 as SQIVND (reference sequence). V lost 4 bases and J lost 5, with 6 bases in between. This CDR3 comprises 12 residues. CDR3 DNA: TGTGCCAGTAGTACACAACACAATGAGCAGTTCTTC. Protein sequence: CASSTQHNEQFF.

The chain has TRBV7-2 and TRBJ1-1; 11 bases line up with TRBD1. The CDR3 runs to 15 residues. Trimming cost V 5 bases and J 4 bases; bases outside gene matches: 6. Germline V CDR1 and CDR2: SGHTA, FQGNSA. CDR3 loop: CASSQSGTGGTEAFF. The CDR3 region has the DNA TGTGCCAGCAGCCAATCTGGGACAGGGGGCACTGAAGCTTTCTTT.

This clone was counted a few times. The J gene is TRBJ1-6, the V gene TRBV18; D perhaps matches TRBD1 (6 bases). Trimming shortened V by 2 bases and J by 10 bases, and 21 bases separated the two germline ends. The CDR3 sequence is 17 residues long. Germline CDR1 is KGHSH and CDR2 is LQKENI. The CDR3 sequence: CASSPVMGAGVGSPLHF. The DNA for the CDR3 is TGTGCCAGCTCACCAGTTATGGGGGCAGGAGTGGGGTCACCCCTCCACTTT.